This T cell receptor (beta chain) is drawn from a study of T-cell reconstitution after alpha-beta-depleted transplantation in children. Points from the study as a whole: By about two months after transplant, alpha-beta T cells reportedly arose from several hundred graft clones that had expanded. Fresh T-cell production supplied most of the T-cell counts and diversity seen one year after transplant. The high TCRbeta diversity at day 60 in some patients came from surviving recipient T cells and thymic progenitors.

Molecular barcoding with unique molecular identifiers was used for the TCRbeta library. TCRdb fed the PCR reads into MiXCR, producing one record per CDR3 protein. The sample holds approximately 130,000 distinct CDR3 sequences; about 9.9% are singletons and the top ten take 20% to 30%. With 1 base removed from V and 0 bases from J, the gap between germline ends came to 16 bases. Germline V gene sequence: CDR1 LGHNA, CDR2 YNFKEQ. The length of the CDR3 is 18 residues. Regarding this clonotype: Its antigen is unidentified.

The sequencing here drew on PBMCs, mostly from graft donor cells, taken 180 days after TCRalphabeta/CD19-depleted stem cell transplant. The receptor was derived from a girl in the first two years of life who had a stem cell transplant for combined immunodeficiency, so the T cells may come from the graft donor. This chain connects TRBV4-2 to TRBJ1-3; unclear D gene. The CDR3 DNA follows: TGTGCCAGCAGCCAAGCCTTCAACGTGGGAAACTCTGGAAACACCATATATTTT. Protein product: CASSQAFNVGNSGNTIYF.